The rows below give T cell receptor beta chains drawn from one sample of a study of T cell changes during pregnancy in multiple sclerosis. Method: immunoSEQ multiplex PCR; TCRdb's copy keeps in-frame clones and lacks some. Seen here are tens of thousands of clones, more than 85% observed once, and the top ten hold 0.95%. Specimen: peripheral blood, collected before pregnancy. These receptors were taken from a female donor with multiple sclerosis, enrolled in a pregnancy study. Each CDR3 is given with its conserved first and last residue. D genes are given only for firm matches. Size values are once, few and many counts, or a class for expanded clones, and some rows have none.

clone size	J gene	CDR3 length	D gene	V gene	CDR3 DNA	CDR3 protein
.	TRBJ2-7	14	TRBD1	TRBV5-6	TGTGCCAGCAGCTTGGGACAGGGGGCGCGGGAGCAGTACTTC	CASSLGQGAREQYF
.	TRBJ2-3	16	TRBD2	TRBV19	TGTGCCAGTAGTATCGGGGAACGGACTAGCGGTGGTACGCAGTATTTT	CASSIGERTSGGTQYF
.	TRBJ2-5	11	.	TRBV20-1	TGCAGTGCTAGAGATCATCAGACCCAGTACTTC	CSARDHQTQYF
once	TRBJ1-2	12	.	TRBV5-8	TGTGCCAGCTCGGACATTTTCTATGGCTACACCTTC	CASSDIFYGYTF
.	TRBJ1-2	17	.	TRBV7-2	TGTGCCAGCAGCTTAGCGTCCTCGAAACTGGTCAACTATGGCTACACCTTC	CASSLASSKLVNYGYTF
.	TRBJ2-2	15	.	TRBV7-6	TGTGCCAGCAGCTTAGTTGGCTCCTACACCGGGGAGCTGTTTTTT	CASSLVGSYTGELFF
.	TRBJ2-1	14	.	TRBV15	TGTGCCACCAGCAGAGGACAGCAATACAATGAGCAGTTCTTC	CATSRGQQYNEQFF
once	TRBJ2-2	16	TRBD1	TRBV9	TGTGCCAGCAGCCCCAGACAGGGTCGTATCACCGGGGAGCTGTTTTTT	CASSPRQGRITGELFF
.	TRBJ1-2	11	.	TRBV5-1	TGCGCCAGCAGCTTACAGGGAGCCTACACCTTC	CASSLQGAYTF
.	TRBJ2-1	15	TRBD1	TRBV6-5	TGTGCCAGCAGACGTAGGACAGGGGTCAACAATGAGCAGTTCTTC	CASRRRTGVNNEQFF
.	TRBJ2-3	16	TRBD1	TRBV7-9	TGTGCCAGCAGCGAAGATAGAGGGACAGGGCCAGATACGCAGTATTTT	CASSEDRGTGPDTQYF
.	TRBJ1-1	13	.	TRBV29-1	TGCAGCGTGGGGGCCCGTGGGATCGCTGAAGCTTTCTTT	CSVGARGIAEAFF
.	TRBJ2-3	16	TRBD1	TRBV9	TGTGCCAGCAGCGTAGGTGTAGGGGGCTCGACAGATACGCAGTATTTT	CASSVGVGGSTDTQYF
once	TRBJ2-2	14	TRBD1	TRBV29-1	TGCAGCGTTGTAGGGCAGGGGGACACCGGGGAGCTGTTTTTT	CSVVGQGDTGELFF
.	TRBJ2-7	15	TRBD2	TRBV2	TGTGCCAGCCGACTAGCGGGGGGGAGCTCCTACGAGCAGTACTTC	CASRLAGGSSYEQYF
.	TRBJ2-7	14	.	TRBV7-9	TGTGCCAGCAGCTTATCGGGGGTGAAGTACGAGCAGTACTTC	CASSLSGVKYEQYF
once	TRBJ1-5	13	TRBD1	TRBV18	TGTGCCAGCTCTCGACAGGGTGGAGAGCCCCAGCATTTT	CASSRQGGEPQHF
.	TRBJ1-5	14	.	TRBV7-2	TGTGCCAGCAGGGAGAGGGGGGGGAATCAGCCCCAGCATTTT	CASRERGGNQPQHF
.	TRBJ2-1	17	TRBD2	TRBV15	TGTGCCACCAGCAGGGCCGGGACTACCGGTACAAACAATGAGCAGTTCTTC	CATSRAGTTGTNNEQFF
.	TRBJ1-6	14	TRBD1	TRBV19	TGTGCCAGTAGTCAAGGGACAGGGCGATCACCCCTCCACTTT	CASSQGTGRSPLHF
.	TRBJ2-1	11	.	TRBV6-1	TGTGCCAGCAGTGCCAACAATGAGCAGTTCTTC	CASSANNEQFF
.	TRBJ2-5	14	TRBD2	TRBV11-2	TGTGCCAGCAGCTTAAGGCGGGGGGGGGAGACCCAGTACTTC	CASSLRRGGETQYF
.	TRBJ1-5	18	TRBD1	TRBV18	TGTGCCAGCTCCCCCCGGAACCGGGACAGGGGGCGGAATCAGCCCCAGCATTTT	CASSPRNRDRGRNQPQHF
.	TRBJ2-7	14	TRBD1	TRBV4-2	TGTGCCAGCAGCCTACGGACAGGGGACGCCGAGCAGTACTTC	CASSLRTGDAEQYF
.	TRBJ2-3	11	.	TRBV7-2	TGTGCCAGCAGGAGCGTCGGGACGCAGTATTTT	CASRSVGTQYF
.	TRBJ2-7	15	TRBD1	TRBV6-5	TGTGCCAGCAGTTACAACAGGGGCCCCTTGTACGAGCAGTACTTC	CASSYNRGPLYEQYF
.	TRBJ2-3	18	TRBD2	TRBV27	TGTGCCAGCACCCCGTGGGCAGTGAGCGGGAGTGGCCCCGATACGCAGTATTTT	CASTPWAVSGSGPDTQYF
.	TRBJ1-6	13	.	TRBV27	TGTGCCAGCAGTTTCACAGGGAATTCACCCCTCCACTTT	CASSFTGNSPLHF
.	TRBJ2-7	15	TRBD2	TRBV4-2	TGTGCCAGCAGCCCAGCGGGAGAAGGGGTAGGAGAGCAGTACTTC	CASSPAGEGVGEQYF
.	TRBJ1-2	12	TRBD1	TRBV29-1	TGCAGCGTTACAGGGGGGGACTATGGCTACACCTTC	CSVTGGDYGYTF
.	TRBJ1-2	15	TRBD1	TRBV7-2	TGTGCCAGCAGCCCGGGGACAGTGTCTAACTATGGCTACACCTTC	CASSPGTVSNYGYTF
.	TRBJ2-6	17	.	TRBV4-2	TGTGCCAGCAGCCAAGCCTCGGGCAGGGTTGGGGCCAACGTCCTGACTTTC	CASSQASGRVGANVLTF
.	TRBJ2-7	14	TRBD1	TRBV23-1	TGCGCCAGCAGATCCGGACAGGGGGCCTACGAGCAGTACTTC	CASRSGQGAYEQYF
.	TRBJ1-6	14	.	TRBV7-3	TGTGCCAGCAGCTCACTCGGCGGGTTGTCGCCCCTCCACTTT	CASSSLGGLSPLHF
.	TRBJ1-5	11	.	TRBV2	TGTGCCAGCAGCGCGGGTCAGCCCCAGCATTTT	CASSAGQPQHF
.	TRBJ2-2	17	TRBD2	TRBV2	TGTGCCAGCACCCGTCTAGGGCGGGGGGCGAACACCGGGGAGCTGTTTTTT	CASTRLGRGANTGELFF
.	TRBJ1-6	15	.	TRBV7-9	TGTGCCAGCAGCTTAAAAGACAGAAATAATTCACCCCTCCACTTT	CASSLKDRNNSPLHF
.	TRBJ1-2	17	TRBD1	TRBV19	TGTGCCAGTAGTCTCAGGGGGCCTACTCACCAGAACTATGGCTACACCTTC	CASSLRGPTHQNYGYTF
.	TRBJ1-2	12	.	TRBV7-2	TGTGCCAGCAGCTCCGGACTCGATGGCTACACCTTC	CASSSGLDGYTF
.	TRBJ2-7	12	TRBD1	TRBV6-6	TGTGCCAGCAACAGGGGTATTGGCGAGCAGTACTTC	CASNRGIGEQYF
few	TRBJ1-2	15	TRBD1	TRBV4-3	TGCGCCAGCAGCCAAGATTGGACAGGACACTATGGCTACACCTTC	CASSQDWTGHYGYTF
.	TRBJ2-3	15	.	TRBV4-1	TGCGCCAGCAGCCGGGCTTTAGGGGGTACAGATACGCAGTATTTT	CASSRALGGTDTQYF
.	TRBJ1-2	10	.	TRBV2	TGTGCCAGCAGTGAAACAGGCTACACCTTC	CASSETGYTF
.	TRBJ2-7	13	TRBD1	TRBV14	TGTGCCAGCAGCCCCGGGACAGCCTACGAGCAGTACTTC	CASSPGTAYEQYF
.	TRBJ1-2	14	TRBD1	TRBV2	TGTGCCAGCAGTGAAATTAGGGGGCAGGGTGGCTACACCTTC	CASSEIRGQGGYTF
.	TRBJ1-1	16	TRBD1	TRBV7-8	TGTGCCAGCAGCTTAAAGCGGGACAGGCCGAACACTGAAGCTTTCTTT	CASSLKRDRPNTEAFF
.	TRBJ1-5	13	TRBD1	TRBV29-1	TGCAGCGCGGCGGACAGGGGAGATCAGCCCCAGCATTTT	CSAADRGDQPQHF
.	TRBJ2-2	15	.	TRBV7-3	TGTGCCAGCAGCTTACGAGGTGGAAACACCGGGGAGCTGTTTTTT	CASSLRGGNTGELFF
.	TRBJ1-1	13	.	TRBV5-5	TGTGCCAGCAGCCTGGAGCCGAACACTGAAGCTTTCTTT	CASSLEPNTEAFF
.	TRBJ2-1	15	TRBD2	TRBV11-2	TGTGCCAGCAGGTCGGGACTAGCGGGAGGCGATGAGCAGTTCTTC	CASRSGLAGGDEQFF
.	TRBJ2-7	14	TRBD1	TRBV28	TGTGCCAGCAGTGAGGACAGGTCGAACTACGAGCAGTACTTC	CASSEDRSNYEQYF
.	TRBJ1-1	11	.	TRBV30	TGTGCCTGGAGCTACAGGGACCAAGCTTTCTTT	CAWSYRDQAFF
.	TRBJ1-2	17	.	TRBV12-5	TGTGCTAGTGGTTTCTCCCCAGGAGGGATAGCTAACTATGGCTACACCTTC	CASGFSPGGIANYGYTF
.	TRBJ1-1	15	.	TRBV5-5	TGTGCCAGCAGCTTGGTCGCAGGTGTTAGTACTGAAGCTTTCTTT	CASSLVAGVSTEAFF
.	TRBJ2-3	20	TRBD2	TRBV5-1	TGCGCCAGCAGCCTACAGGGGACTAGCGGGAGTTGGCCTAGCACAGATACGCAGTATTTT	CASSLQGTSGSWPSTDTQYF
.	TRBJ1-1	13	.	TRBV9	TGTGCCAGCAGCGTGTGGGCCCACACTGAAGCTTTCTTT	CASSVWAHTEAFF